These 21 T cell receptor beta chains originate from one sample sequenced in a study of cytomegalovirus exposure and HLA in healthy donors. Clones were sequenced by immunoSEQ multiplex PCR, and TCRdb holds only the in-frame ones, with some missing. Here the sample spans over 150,000 clones, under 95% being singletons. The specimen sequenced was PBMCs. The origin of the receptors is a woman aged 18 to 35 in good health and CMV-seropositive.

The chain has TRBV2 and TRBJ1-2, with TRBD1 matching over 11 bases. The CDR3 sequence is 14 residues long. CDR1 is SNHLY, CDR2 FYNNEI, per germline. After removal of 6 bases from V and 8 bases from J, the junction contained 8 bases not matched to a gene. The CDR3 DNA reads TGTGCCAGCAGGCGGACAGGGGGCATGGGGGGCTACACCTTC. The encoded protein is CASRRTGGMGGYTF.

CDR3 DNA sequence: TGTGCCAGCAGTGAGGGAGGCCGGGATACAGATACGCAGTATTTT. As protein: CASSEGGRDTDTQYF. The rearrangement links TRBV6-4 to TRBJ2-3, with a tentative D call TRBD2 (6 bases). The V gene lost 3 bases and the J gene lost 3 bases, with 13 bases spanning the gap. The CDR3 spans 15 residues. Germline V CDR1 and CDR2: MRHNA, SNTAGT.

The rearrangement joins TRBV27 to TRBJ1-2; possibly TRBD1 for D (6 bases). CDR3 length: 15 residues. The ends were cut back, 2 bases at V and 3 bases at J, with 13 bases in the middle. Germline CDR1 reads MNHEY; CDR2 reads SMNVEV (reference sequence). CDR3 sequence: CASSLAAGTHYGYTF. CDR3 coding DNA: TGTGCCAGCAGTTTAGCTGCCGGGACACACTATGGCTACACCTTC.

This chain joins TRBV6-4 and TRBJ2-1; 7 bases are a match to TRBD2. With 0 bases clipped from V and 2 bases from J, the junction kept 4 bases outside the gene matches. Germline assignment: CDR1 MRHNA and CDR2 SNTAGT. The CDR3 has 16 amino acids. The CDR3 DNA reads as TGTGCCAGCAGTGACTCTGGGGGGGAGGCCTACAATGAGCAGTTCTTC. It is translated as CASSDSGGEAYNEQFF.

The rearrangement links TRBV7-9 to TRBJ2-7, with 7 bases matching TRBD1. The CDR3 length is 13 residues. Germline lookup yields CDR1 SEHNR and CDR2 FQNEAQ (reference sequence). V trimming: 8 bases; J trimming: 2 bases; junction bases outside the gene matches: 6. The CDR3 region is CASEGALTYEQYF. CDR3 DNA sequence: TGTGCCAGCGAGGGGGCCCTCACCTACGAGCAGTACTTC.

This chain links TRBV6-5 with TRBJ1-2, with D hard to call. Trimming removed 7 bases from V and 8 bases from J, with 8 bases in between. The germline CDR1 and CDR2 sequences are MNHEY and SVGAGI. The CDR3 extends over 10 amino acids. CDR3 residues: CASTPEGYTF. The CDR3 nucleotides read TGTGCCAGCACCCCCGAGGGCTACACCTTC.

The J gene is TRBJ2-1, the V gene TRBV9; 8 bases are a match to TRBD2. The CDR3 is 15 residues long. The germline V gene has CDR1 SGDLS and CDR2 YYNGEE. J gave up 8 bases and V 1 base, and 8 bases lay outside the gene matches. In nucleotides, the CDR3 is TGTGCCAGCAGCGTACTAGCGGGCCTTACCGATGAGCAGTTCTTC. It specifies CASSVLAGLTDEQFF. The full variable domain, rest sourced from reference TRBV9 and TRBJ2-1, is DSGVTQTPKHLITATGQRVTLRCSPRSGDLSVYWYQQSLDQGLQFLIQYYNGEERAKGNILERFSAQQFPDLHSELNLSSLELGDSALYFCASSVLAGLTDEQFFGPGTRLTVL.

V gene TRBV4-3 combines with J gene TRBJ2-5; TRBD1 aligns across 8 bases. The germline V gene has CDR1 LGHNA and CDR2 YSLEER. Unmatched junction bases numbered 4, after V lost 1 base and J lost 3 bases. The CDR3 sequence is 15 residues long. DNA of the CDR3: TGCGCCAGCAGCCAAGGGACAGGGAGAAAAGAGACCCAGTACTTC. Amino acids: CASSQGTGRKETQYF.

The V and J genes are TRBV29-1 and TRBJ2-7, with TRBD2 matching 9 bases. Germline CDR1 is SQVTM and CDR2 is ANQGSEA. The CDR3 totals 16 residues. V shed 4 bases and J 0 bases; nucleotides not matched to a gene: 10. The CDR3, as DNA: TGCAGCGTTGGCCGGGGGGTAGCGGGAGCCTCCTACGAGCAGTACTTC. It encodes CSVGRGVAGASYEQYF.

This clone was counted a single time. This chain connects TRBV5-4 to TRBJ2-7; a weak D match, TRBD2 (5 bases). The V and J ends lost 0 bases and 1 base respectively, with 14 bases between them. This CDR3 spans 16 amino acids. In germline, CDR1 is SGHNT, CDR2 YYREEE (reference sequence). DNA for the CDR3: TGTGCCAGCAGCTTGGGAGCAGCGGCCGGTTCCTACGAGCAGTACTTC. Amino acids: CASSLGAAAGSYEQYF.

V gene TRBV5-6 combines with J gene TRBJ1-2, with D possibly being TRBD1 (6 bases). The V gene's germline CDR1 is SGHDT and CDR2 YYEEEE. The CDR3 spans 14 residues. V dropped 4 bases and J dropped 2 bases, with 12 bases sitting between them. As DNA, the CDR3 is TGTGCCAGCAGCCTACAGGGAACGAACTATGGCTACACCTTC. Protein: CASSLQGTNYGYTF.

This clone was observed a handful of times. The chain couples TRBV27 to TRBJ1-5; perhaps TRBD1 as D (6 bases). The CDR3 contains 14 residues. Germline V gives CDR1 MNHEY, CDR2 SMNVEV (reference sequence). V was cut by 4 bases and J by 7 bases, with 14 bases left in between. The CDR3 loop is CASSYRGAGQPQHF. In DNA, the CDR3 is TGTGCCAGCAGTTACCGGGGGGCGGGACAGCCCCAGCATTTT.

This clone showed up just a few times. The V call is TRBV7-6, the J call TRBJ1-6, with 7 bases identical to TRBD1. V was clipped by 5 bases and J by 7 bases; unmatched bases: 11. The CDR3 has 16 amino acids. Germline assignment: CDR1 SGHVS and CDR2 FNYEAQ. The CDR3 region is CASSPSDREFNSPLHF. The CDR3 DNA reads as TGTGCCAGCAGCCCAAGTGACAGGGAATTCAATTCACCCCTCCACTTT.

The CDR3 DNA sequence: TGTGCCAGCAGCTTGGGTCAGAAAGTCGAAAAACTGTTTTTT. Translated: CASSLGQKVEKLFF. The chain joins TRBV5-8 to TRBJ1-4; D call uncertain. Between the trimmed V and J ends, which lost 0 bases and 8 bases, there was a span of 11 bases. Germline CDR1 is SGHTS and CDR2 is YDEGEE. The CDR3 extends over 14 amino acids.

The J gene is TRBJ1-5, the V gene TRBV7-2, with D perhaps TRBD1 (5 bases). This CDR3 comprises 16 residues. With 5 bases removed from V and 1 base from J, the gap between germline ends came to 15 bases. The germline V gene has CDR1 SGHTA and CDR2 FQGNSA. The CDR3 coding sequence is TGTGCCAGCAGCCCCAACGGGGGGGTGAGCAATCAGCCCCAGCATTTT. It specifies CASSPNGGVSNQPQHF.

This chain links TRBV11-2 with TRBJ1-3, with 7 positions matching TRBD1. Germline V CDR1 and CDR2: SGHAT, FQNNGV. The CDR3 is made up of 14 amino acids. Germline trimming cut 5 bases from V and 2 bases from J; bases unmatched to any gene: 3. CDR3: CASSRDRAGNTIYF. In DNA, the CDR3 is TGTGCCAGCAGCCGAGACAGGGCTGGAAACACCATATATTTT.

In the case of this clone: Other DNA sequences within the sample encode an identical CDR3. The chain employs TRBV29-1 and TRBJ2-3; 7 bases fit TRBD2. The germline gives CDR1 SQVTM, CDR2 ANQGSEA. V lost 6 bases and J lost 2; bases outside the gene matches: 5. The CDR3 is 13 residues long. The CDR3: CSVEGRVTDTQYF. In DNA form, the CDR3 reads TGCAGCGTCGAGGGGAGGGTCACAGATACGCAGTATTTT.

This chain uses TRBV7-9 with TRBJ2-5; 8 positions agree with TRBD2. Germline lookup yields CDR1 SEHNR and CDR2 FQNEAQ (reference sequence). The CDR3 length is 13 residues. V dropped 7 bases and J dropped 3; count of bases not matched to a gene: 4. In nucleotides, the CDR3 is TGTGCCAGCATCAGACTAGCGAAAGAGACCCAGTACTTC. This sequence encodes CASIRLAKETQYF. Drawing the rest from reference TRBV7-9 and TRBJ2-5, the complete variable domain is DTGVSQNPRHKITKRGQNVTFRCDPISEHNRLYWYRQTLGQGPEFLTYFQNEAQLEKSRLLSDRFSAERPKGSFSTLEIQRTEQGDSAMYLCASIRLAKETQYFGPGTRLLVL.

The chain carries TRBV4-2 and TRBJ2-3, with 7 bases lining up with TRBD2. CDR3 length: 14 amino acids. Per germline, CDR1 LGHNA and CDR2 YNFKEQ. Trimming cost V 4 bases and J 5 bases; bases outside gene matches: 6. This CDR3 is CASSLWGGQDTQYF. The CDR3 DNA follows: TGTGCCAGCAGCCTCTGGGGAGGGCAAGATACGCAGTATTTT.

This chain joins TRBV5-5 and TRBJ2-5; 7 nucleotides agree with TRBD2. The CDR3 has 14 residues. Germline V gene lookup returns CDR1 SGHKS and CDR2 YYEKEE (reference sequence). The V gene end was trimmed by 1 base and the J gene end by 1 base; junction bases not matched to a gene: 1. This CDR3 is CASSLRGVQETQYF. The CDR3 nucleotides are TGTGCCAGCAGCTTGCGGGGGGTCCAAGAGACCCAGTACTTC.

The rearrangement joins TRBV2 to TRBJ2-2; 7 positions match TRBD1. The junction had 5 bases not matched to a gene; V was cut back by 3 bases and J by 1 base. Germline V CDR1 and CDR2: SNHLY, FYNNEI. This CDR3 region has 16 residues. The CDR3 DNA sequence: TGTGCCAGCAGTGAGGGACAGCCCCGGAACACCGGGGAGCTGTTTTTT. As protein: CASSEGQPRNTGELFF.